This TCR beta chain was sequenced in a study of cytomegalovirus exposure and HLA in healthy donors. In the study overall: Of all 400 or so donors who were genotyped, roughly 81% belonged to the Caucasian-associated ancestry cluster. Overall study results and limits: Researchers reported that three CMV-associated chains were confirmed in vitro as CMV antigen-specific. Trimming of TCR beta V- and J-genes showed a link, identified in a later analysis, to a missense DCLRE1C variant.

Worth noting for this clone: Its antigen is not known.

The CDR3 extends over 16 amino acids. J gave up 3 bases and V 5 bases, and 9 bases lay outside the gene matches. Germline CDR1 and CDR2: SGHTA and FQGNSA. This PCR relied on a set of 60 Vbeta primers and 13 Jbeta primers. Libraries were prepared by immunoSEQ multiplex PCR; TCRdb keeps only in-frame clonotypes and omits some of them. There are roughly 30,000 clones in the sample; approximately 87% occur only once, and approximately 3% lies in the top ten. The TCR originated in a boy between 5 and 17 years old in good health and CMV-seronegative. This chain links TRBV7-2 with TRBJ2-1; 8 bases are a match to TRBD1. The sequencing sample was made of PBMCs. CDR3 DNA sequence: TGTGCCAGCAGCCAGGCAACAGGGGGATACTACAATGAGCAGTTCTTC. This sequence encodes CASSQATGGYYNEQFF.